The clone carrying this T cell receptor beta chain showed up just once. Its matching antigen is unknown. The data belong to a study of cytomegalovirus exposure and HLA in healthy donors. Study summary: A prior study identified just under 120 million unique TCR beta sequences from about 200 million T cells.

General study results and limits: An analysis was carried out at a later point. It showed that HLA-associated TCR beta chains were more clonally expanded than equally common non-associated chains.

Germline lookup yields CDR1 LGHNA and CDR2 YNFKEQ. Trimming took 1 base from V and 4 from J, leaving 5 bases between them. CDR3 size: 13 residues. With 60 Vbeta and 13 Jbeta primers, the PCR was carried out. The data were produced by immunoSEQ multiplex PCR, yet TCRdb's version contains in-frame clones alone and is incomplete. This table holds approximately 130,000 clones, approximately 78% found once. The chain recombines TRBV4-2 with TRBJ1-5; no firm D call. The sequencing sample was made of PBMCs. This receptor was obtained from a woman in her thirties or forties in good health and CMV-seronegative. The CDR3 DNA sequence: TGTGCCAGCAGCCAAGCACAGAATCAGCCCCAGCATTTT. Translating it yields CASSQAQNQPQHF.